These 27 T cell receptor beta chains were all obtained from the same sample, sequenced in a study of T cell clones after liver transplantation. Clones were sequenced by immunoSEQ multiplex PCR, and TCRdb holds only the in-frame ones, with some missing. This table has some 120,000 clones, approximately 90% appearing once. Sample: CD4+ T cells from blood, taken 12 months after liver transplant. These receptors all stem from a human patient who received a liver transplant. Some T cells may possibly be graft donor cells.

The chain uses TRBV6-6 and TRBJ2-1, with 11 bases fitting TRBD2. The CDR3 runs 14 residues. V lost 7 bases, J lost 8 bases, and 7 bases stayed unmatched. Germline V CDR1 and CDR2: MNHNY, SVGAGI (reference sequence). The CDR3 spells CASTLLAGEDEQFF. Here the CDR3 DNA reads TGTGCCAGCACTCTACTAGCGGGAGAAGATGAGCAGTTCTTC.

The CDR3: CASSYTAAGTDTQYF. CDR3 in DNA: TGTGCCAGCAGCTATACCGCGGCAGGCACAGATACGCAGTATTTT. The chain links TRBV7-8 to TRBJ2-3; D unclear. Looked up from germline, CDR1 is SGHVS and CDR2 is FQNEAQ. Between the trimmed V and J ends, which lost 4 bases and 1 base, there was a span of 12 bases. The CDR3 is 15 amino acids.

This clone counts as medium-sized. Here the CDR3 DNA reads TGTGCCAGCAGTGGTGGCGGGAGCCGCTACGAGCAGTACTTC. Protein product: CASSGGGSRYEQYF. The genes are TRBV6-1 and TRBJ2-7; TRBD2 matches 7 bases. Germline V gives CDR1 MNHNS, CDR2 SASEGT. The CDR3 is 14 residues long. The trim removed 4 bases at V and 3 bases at J, leaving 6 bases unmatched.

The chain couples TRBV28 to TRBJ2-3, with 11 bases aligning to TRBD2. Germline loops: CDR1 MDHEN, CDR2 SYDVKM. Trimming took 6 bases from V and 5 from J; bases not matched to a gene: 7. The CDR3 has 15 amino acids. The CDR3 bases are TGTGCCAGCAGAGAACTAGCGGGAGTACAAGATACGCAGTATTTT. Translation: CASRELAGVQDTQYF.

The chain is built from TRBV7-3 and TRBJ2-5; D gene uncertain. The CDR3 sequence is 13 residues long. Trimming stripped 5 bases from V and 5 bases from J, with 12 bases between. The germline gives CDR1 SGHTA, CDR2 FQGTGA. CDR3 in DNA: TGTGCCAGCAGCCCACCGGGTTTTGAGACCCAGTACTTC. Residues: CASSPPGFETQYF.

The gene calls are TRBV14 and TRBJ1-5; D call uncertain. Germline V CDR1 and CDR2: SGHDN, FVKESK. The CDR3 is 13 amino acids. Trimming pared 4 bases from V and 6 bases from J, leaving 10 bases between. DNA of the CDR3: TGTGCCAGCAGCCCAGGAGCGGGTCAGCCCCAGCATTTT. Translating gives CASSPGAGQPQHF. Full variable domain (missing parts from reference TRBV14 and TRBJ1-5): EAGVTQFPSHSVIEKGQTVTLRCDPISGHDNLYWYRRVMGKEIKFLLHFVKESKQDESGMPNNRFLAERTGGTYSTLKVQPAELEDSGVYFCASSPGAGQPQHFGDGTRLSIL.

The rearrangement joins TRBV5-1 to TRBJ2-3; the match to TRBD2 covers 12 bases. The V gene end was trimmed by 0 bases and the J gene end by 1 base; junction bases not matched to a gene: 6. This CDR3 region has 18 residues. Germline CDR1 reads SGHRS; CDR2 reads YFSETQ. The CDR3 DNA is TGCGCCAGCAGCTTGGGGCTAGCGGGAGGGCCTGGCACAGATACGCAGTATTTT. Encoded protein: CASSLGLAGGPGTDTQYF.

The chain joins TRBV5-5 to TRBJ1-2, with D possibly TRBD1 on 5 matching bases. CDR3 size: 13 residues. V lost 1 base and J 6 bases, leaving 10 bases between the germline ends. Germline CDR1 and CDR2: SGHKS and YYEKEE (reference sequence). The DNA for the CDR3 is TGTGCCAGCAGCTTGTCAGGGTTAGATGGCTACACCTTC. Translation gives CASSLSGLDGYTF.

V is TRBV11-2 and J is TRBJ2-1; 7 bases match TRBD1. Germline V lookup: CDR1 SGHAT, CDR2 FQNNGV. V was clipped by 1 base and J by 8 bases; unmatched bases: 8. The CDR3 runs 15 residues. CDR3 in amino acids: CASSLGDREWHEQFF. The DNA for the CDR3 is TGTGCCAGCAGCTTAGGCGACAGGGAGTGGCATGAGCAGTTCTTC.

This clone was observed a single time. This chain uses TRBV4-1 with TRBJ2-6; D not resolved. Per the germline V gene, CDR1 is MGHRA and CDR2 is YSYEKL. This CDR3 contains 14 residues. V lost 2 bases, J lost 4 bases, and 6 bases lay in between. The CDR3 nucleotides are TGCGCCAGCAGCCAATCGGACGGGGCCAACGTCCTGACTTTC. This translates into CASSQSDGANVLTF.

V gene TRBV10-3 combines with J gene TRBJ2-7, with a possible D match to TRBD2 (8 bases). The CDR3 sequence is 17 residues long. Germline-derived CDR1 and CDR2 are ENHRY and SYGVKD. Trimming took off 6 bases at V and 0 bases at J, with 21 bases between the two ends. DNA for the CDR3: TGTGCCATCAGCCCGTCGGGGGGGGGACAGAGCTCCTACGAGCAGTACTTC. It translates to CAISPSGGGQSSYEQYF.

CDR3 coding DNA: TGTGCCAGCTCAGAGTACGGGCCGAACTCCTACAATGAGCAGTTCTTC. Translated, it gives CASSEYGPNSYNEQFF. The chain has TRBV18 and TRBJ2-1, with no clear D. The germline CDR1 and CDR2 sequences are KGHSH and LQKENI. The CDR3 consists of 16 residues. The V gene lost 5 bases and the J gene lost 0 bases, with 14 bases spanning the gap.

The rearrangement uses TRBV7-8 and TRBJ2-5; D could derive from TRBD1 or TRBD2 (6 bases each). V lost 2 bases and J 3 bases, leaving 10 bases between the germline ends. The CDR3 consists of 14 residues. Germline CDR1 is SGHVS and CDR2 is FQNEAQ. The CDR3 bases are TGTGCCAGCAGCTTATGGGGGGCGGAAGAGACCCAGTACTTC. Protein: CASSLWGAEETQYF.

J is TRBJ2-1 and V is TRBV11-1; 7 positions match TRBD2. V dropped 5 bases and J dropped 6; count of bases not matched to a gene: 10. The CDR3 runs to 15 residues. Germline lookup yields CDR1 SGHAT and CDR2 FQDESV (reference sequence). The CDR3, as DNA: TGTGCCAGCAGCCCCCCCCGACTAGCCGGCAATGAGCAGTTCTTC. Its protein is CASSPPRLAGNEQFF.

Worth noting for this clone: One junction end disagrees with the germline gene, perhaps due to a read error. V gene TRBV5-4 combines with J gene TRBJ2-1; the match to TRBD1 covers 8 bases. The germline V gene encodes CDR1 SGHNT and CDR2 YYREEE (reference sequence). The CDR3 is made up of 15 amino acids. CDR3 sequence: CASRRDRGSNNEQFF. As DNA, the CDR3 is TGTGCCAGCAGAAGAGACAGGGGCTCCAACAATGAGCAGTTCTTC.

The V call is TRBV7-2, the J call TRBJ2-1, with D possibly called TRBD1 or TRBD2 (5 bases each). CDR1 and CDR2 from the germline V gene are SGHTA and FQGNSA. This CDR3 has 14 amino acids. Trimming took off 3 bases at V and 7 bases at J, with 13 bases between the two ends. The CDR3 DNA is TGTGCCAGCAGCTTGCAGTGGGGGTCGAATGAGCAGTTCTTC. This gives the protein CASSLQWGSNEQFF.

CDR3 nucleotides: TGTGCCAGCAGCCCGGATGGCTCTGGAAACACCATATATTTT. This gives the protein CASSPDGSGNTIYF. J is TRBJ1-3 and V is TRBV7-3; D is ambiguous. CDR1 is SGHTA, CDR2 FQGTGA, per germline. This CDR3 region has 14 residues. Trimming pared 5 bases from V and 0 bases from J, leaving 8 bases between.

The CDR3 here is CASSLVGDKEQYF. CDR3 nucleotide sequence: TGTGCCAGCAGCTTAGTAGGGGACAAAGAGCAGTACTTC. The chain employs TRBV7-2 and TRBJ2-7; D possibly corresponds to TRBD1 (6 bases). Trimming removed 1 base at V and 7 bases at J, with 11 bases between. The CDR3 totals 13 residues. CDR1 and CDR2 from the germline V gene are SGHTA and FQGNSA.

The chain is built from TRBV7-6 and TRBJ1-3; TRBD1 is a possible D gene (5 bases). CDR1 and CDR2 (germline): SGHVS, FNYEAQ. V was shortened by 1 base and J by 4 bases, with 11 bases between the two germline ends. This CDR3 has 15 amino acids. CDR3 nucleotide sequence: TGTGCCAGCAGCTTAGACTCGACAGTCGGAAACACCATATATTTT. Protein product: CASSLDSTVGNTIYF.

The rearrangement joins TRBV28 to TRBJ2-1; a possible D gene is TRBD2 (7 bases). The CDR3 consists of 17 residues. Per germline, CDR1 MDHEN and CDR2 SYDVKM. The V end was cut by 5 bases, the J end by 6 bases, with 23 bases between. CDR3 in amino acids: CASSPPPGTTSVNEQFF. For the CDR3, the DNA is TGTGCCAGCAGTCCCCCCCCCGGGACAACTAGCGTCAATGAGCAGTTCTTC.

The rearrangement uses TRBV19 and TRBJ2-2; possible D gene TRBD2, 5 bases. The V and J ends lost 7 bases and 5 bases respectively, with 17 bases between them. Germline assignment: CDR1 LNHDA and CDR2 SQIVND (reference sequence). CDR3 length: 15 amino acids. The CDR3 region is CASTFGGHETGELFF. The CDR3 coding sequence is TGTGCCAGTACCTTCGGAGGCCACGAGACCGGGGAGCTGTTTTTT.

J is TRBJ2-3 and V is TRBV5-1; 9 bases are shared with TRBD2. Germline V CDR1 and CDR2: SGHRS, YFSETQ. The CDR3 extends over 14 amino acids. The V and J ends lost 3 bases and 5 bases, in that order; junction bases with no gene match: 4. The CDR3 reads CASSSLAGRDTQYF. The CDR3 DNA follows: TGCGCCAGCAGCTCTCTAGCGGGAAGAGATACGCAGTATTTT.

The gene calls are TRBV5-1 and TRBJ1-5, with a tentative D call TRBD1 (6 bases). With 1 base removed from V and 5 bases from J, the gap between germline ends came to 10 bases. Germline loops: CDR1 SGHRS, CDR2 YFSETQ. There are 14 residues in the CDR3. CDR3 in amino acids: CASSLTGSDQPQHF. The DNA of the CDR3 is TGCGCCAGCAGCTTGACAGGGTCGGATCAGCCCCAGCATTTT. Combining the CDR3 with reference TRBV5-1 and TRBJ1-5 gives the whole variable domain KAGVTQTPRYLIKTRGQQVTLSCSPISGHRSVSWYQQTPGQGLQFLFEYFSETQRNKGNFPGRFSGRQFSNSRSEMNVSTLELGDSALYLCASSLTGSDQPQHFGDGTRLSIL.

The rearrangement links TRBV6-6 to TRBJ2-1; the match to TRBD1 covers 11 bases. V lost 4 bases, J lost 8 bases, and 7 bases stayed unmatched. Germline CDR1 MNHNY, CDR2 SVGAGI (reference sequence). The CDR3 loop spans 15 amino acids. CDR3 sequence (DNA): TGTGCCAGCAGTTCCGCGGACAGGGGGCTGGATGAGCAGTTCTTC. Translating gives CASSSADRGLDEQFF.

The chain uses TRBV28 and TRBJ2-2, with unresolved D. Trimming took 4 bases from V and 4 from J, leaving 10 bases between them. This CDR3 is 14 amino acids long. Germline-derived CDR1 and CDR2 are MDHEN and SYDVKM. This CDR3 reads CASSSPWGTGELFF. The CDR3 DNA reads as TGTGCCAGCAGTTCGCCTTGGGGCACCGGGGAGCTGTTTTTT.

This clone came up a few times. This chain joins TRBV29-1 and TRBJ1-1; possibly TRBD1 for D (5 bases). CDR1 and CDR2 from the germline V gene are SQVTM and ANQGSEA. The germline V and J ends were trimmed by 4 bases and 3 bases, with 9 bases remaining between them. The CDR3 extends over 12 amino acids. The CDR3 DNA follows: TGCAGCGTTGGTCGGGGGGACACTGAAGCTTTCTTT. Translated: CSVGRGDTEAFF. Full variable domain (outside the CDR3, taken from reference TRBV29-1 and TRBJ1-1): SAVISQKPSRDICQRGTSLTIQCQVDSQVTMMFWYRQQPGQSLTLIATANQGSEATYESGFVIDKFPISRPNLTFSTLTVSNMSPEDSSIYLCSVGRGDTEAFFGQGTRLTVV.

The chain is built from TRBV7-2 and TRBJ1-5; unclear D gene. Germline V gene lookup returns CDR1 SGHTA and CDR2 FQGNSA. The V end was cut by 0 bases, the J end by 5 bases, with 11 bases between. The CDR3 contains 15 residues. CDR3 sequence (DNA): TGTGCCAGCAGCTTAGCAGACGGGCGACATCAGCCCCAGCATTTT. Protein product: CASSLADGRHQPQHF.